A single sample is the source of the 4 T cell receptor beta chains below, sequenced in a study of T cell responses to AZD1222 COVID-19 vaccine. Repertoires were generated with immunoSEQ multiplex PCR, while TCRdb's copy carries only in-frame clones and drops some. Among about 120,000 clones, 85% to 95% were seen once, and the ten largest hold approximately 8%. The specimen was peripheral blood, collected on day 0 of AZD1222 vaccination. The receptor set was obtained from an adult in good health.

The chain has TRBV18 and TRBJ1-2, with TRBD1 matching 7 bases. This CDR3 spans 14 amino acids. Germline values: CDR1 KGHSH, CDR2 LQKENI. Trimming took 3 bases from V and 5 from J; bases not matched to a gene: 6. The CDR3 sequence: CASSPGTVSYGYTF. CDR3 DNA: TGTGCCAGCTCACCCGGGACAGTGTCTTATGGCTACACCTTC.

The chain carries TRBV10-1 and TRBJ2-2, with D unclear. With 1 base removed from V and 1 base from J, the gap between germline ends came to 4 bases. The CDR3 has 14 residues. Per the germline V gene, CDR1 is WNHNN and CDR2 is SYGVQD (reference sequence). The CDR3 loop reads CASSEYGNTGELFF. CDR3 in DNA: TGCGCCAGCAGTGAGTACGGGAACACCGGGGAGCTGTTTTTT.

The CDR3, as DNA: TGTGCCTGGAGTGTACGAGGGATTGAAGCTTTCTTT. It is translated as CAWSVRGIEAFF. J is TRBJ1-1 and V is TRBV30; D gene unclear. Trimming cost V 0 bases and J 7 bases, with 9 bases left between them. The germline CDR1 and CDR2 sequences are GTSNPN and SVGIG (reference sequence). The CDR3 spans 12 residues.

This clone was observed a few times. The chain uses TRBV29-1 and TRBJ2-3; D is unresolved. Trimming left V 1 base short and J 9 bases short, with 14 bases between. This CDR3 has 13 residues. CDR1 is SQVTM, CDR2 ANQGSEA, per germline. CDR3 coding DNA: TGCAGCGTTGAAGTAGCAAGGTCGAACACGCAGTATTTT. Its protein product is CSVEVARSNTQYF.